This T cell receptor (beta chain) stems from a study of post-analysis software for immune sequencing data. In the study overall: Included courses were relapsing-remitting and secondary progressive multiple sclerosis; progressive-relapsing multiple sclerosis was also included.

Regarding this clonotype: What it binds is not known.

Whole-study findings and limits: Roughly 5 TRBV segments, including TRBV5-6, TRBV5-1 and TRBV20-1, were more frequent in patients than controls.

TCR beta cDNA libraries had unique molecular identifiers. TCRdb ran MiXCR on the PCR reads and lists one entry per CDR3 protein. The sample lists roughly 670,000 distinct CDR3 sequences, approximately 60% occurring once. V was trimmed by 8 bases and J by 7 bases, leaving 22 bases between them. Germline-derived CDR1 and CDR2 are MNHEY and SMNVEV (reference sequence). This CDR3 has 15 amino acids. This TCR was sampled from a girl aged 2 to 10 with multiple sclerosis. The gene calls are TRBV27 and TRBJ2-3; D may correspond to TRBD1 or TRBD2 (5 bases each). The material sequenced was blood. CDR3 amino acids: CASGPGRTIWHTQYF. In DNA, the CDR3 is TGTGCCAGCGGCCCGGGACGGACGATATGGCATACGCAGTATTTT.